The 6 T cell receptor beta chains given below trace back to one sample, sequenced in a study of T cell responses to AZD1222 COVID-19 vaccine. Sequencing was performed with immunoSEQ multiplex PCR; in TCRdb, only in-frame clones are kept and a portion is missing. This table holds 75,000 to 80,000 clones, roughly 90% found once. The sample here was peripheral blood, taken 28 days after the second AZD1222 dose. The receptors were sampled from an adult who received the AZD1222 COVID-19 vaccine.

The chain joins TRBV19 to TRBJ2-3; TRBD2 matches at 7 bases. Germline lookup yields CDR1 LNHDA and CDR2 SQIVND (reference sequence). V dropped 5 bases and J dropped 0; count of bases not matched to a gene: 5. The CDR3 loop spans 15 amino acids. CDR3 sequence reads: CASSFGGTSTDTQYF. The DNA of the CDR3 is TGTGCCAGTAGTTTCGGGGGGACTAGCACAGATACGCAGTATTTT.

This clone was seen a handful of times. This sequence joins TRBV5-6 and TRBJ2-7, with 7 bases identical to TRBD1. Per germline, CDR1 SGHDT and CDR2 YYEEEE. Trimming cost V 4 bases and J 2 bases; bases outside gene matches: 6. This CDR3 contains 14 residues. The CDR3 region has the DNA TGTGCCAGCAGCGGTGGACAGGAAGCCTACGAGCAGTACTTC. Protein sequence: CASSGGQEAYEQYF.

The V gene is TRBV28, the J gene TRBJ1-1, with 9 bases aligning to TRBD1. Germline CDR1 reads MDHEN; CDR2 reads SYDVKM. This CDR3 has 16 residues. J was trimmed by 5 bases and V by 2 bases; bases with no gene match: 9. This CDR3 reads CASSLGQGTGETEAFF. CDR3 nucleotides: TGTGCCAGCAGTTTAGGACAGGGGACAGGAGAGACTGAAGCTTTCTTT.

The chain joins TRBV30 to TRBJ1-2; D is perhaps TRBD1 (5 bases). From germline, CDR1 is GTSNPN and CDR2 SVGIG (reference sequence). The CDR3 totals 13 residues. V lost 0 bases, J lost 8 bases, and 13 bases lay in between. This CDR3 is CAWSVMGDYGYTF. CDR3 DNA sequence: TGTGCCTGGAGTGTAATGGGGGATTACGGCTACACCTTC.

V and J are TRBV27 and TRBJ2-3, with 7 nucleotides matching TRBD2. Germline-derived CDR1 and CDR2 are MNHEY and SMNVEV (reference sequence). V dropped 0 bases and J dropped 0; count of bases not matched to a gene: 9. CDR3 length: 18 amino acids. The CDR3 sequence: CASSLSGGSRRSTDTQYF. As DNA, the CDR3 is TGTGCCAGCAGTTTATCGGGGGGGTCCCGACGGAGCACAGATACGCAGTATTTT.

V and J are TRBV12-5 and TRBJ1-2, with D perhaps matching TRBD1 (6 bases). The CDR3 has 13 residues. Germline V gene sequence: CDR1 LGHNT, CDR2 FRNRAP. The V end was cut by 2 bases, the J end by 8 bases, with 12 bases between. CDR3 nucleotides: TGTGCTAGTGGTTTGACAGGGTCCAAGGGCTACACCTTC. Its translation: CASGLTGSKGYTF. Looking up the rest from reference TRBV12-5 and TRBJ1-2 gives the full variable domain: DARVTQTPRHKVTEMGQEVTMRCQPILGHNTVFWYRQTMMQGLELLAYFRNRAPLDDSGMPKDRFSAEMPDATLATLKIQPSEPRDSAVYFCASGLTGSKGYTFGSGTRLTVV.